This T cell receptor (beta chain) was sequenced during a study of blood T cell repertoires in COVID-19. V shed 0 bases, J shed 7 bases, and the junction held 13 bases outside the gene matches. The CDR3 contains 17 residues. Germline V CDR1 and CDR2: SGDLS, YYNGEE. Libraries were prepared by immunoSEQ multiplex PCR; TCRdb keeps only in-frame clonotypes and omits some of them. The sample yields hundreds of thousands of clones, roughly 83% seen once. This chain connects TRBV9 to TRBJ1-3; 7 bases fit TRBD1. The clonotype was recovered from a woman of 80 years or more with acute or convalescent COVID-19. Sequencing used peripheral blood. CDR3 region: CASSVDGTEGPPNTIYF. CDR3 DNA: TGTGCCAGCAGCGTAGACGGGACAGAGGGACCCCCGAACACCATATATTTT.